This TCR beta chain was sequenced for a study of T cell responses to AZD1222 COVID-19 vaccine. Study-wide points: Recipients of AZD1222 seropositive at baseline numbered only 5 or 6. Regions 160-218 and 743-854 dominated among vaccine-associated CD4 TCRs spanning spike. Repertoire sampling happened only post peak T cell response.

Clones were read by immunoSEQ multiplex PCR, and TCRdb kept only the in-frame ones, dropping some. The data contain some 110,000 clones, over 80% of them singletons. Concerning this clone: What it binds is not known.

The CDR3 is 14 residues long. V was clipped by 3 bases and J by 9 bases, with 15 bases between them. Germline V gives CDR1 LNHDA, CDR2 SQIVND (reference sequence). This TCR was recovered from an adult in good health. The chain has TRBV19 and TRBJ2-1; the D gene is possibly TRBD2 (6 bases). The specimen comprised peripheral blood, sampled on day 0 of AZD1222 vaccination. The CDR3 is CASSMRLGDGEQFF. The DNA of the CDR3 is TGTGCCAGTAGTATGAGACTAGGGGATGGTGAGCAGTTCTTC.